This TCR beta chain was documented in a study of STAT3 mutations in large granular lymphocyte leukemia. Method: immunoSEQ multiplex PCR; TCRdb's copy keeps in-frame clones and lacks some. This repertoire shows 35,000 to 50,000 clones, about three quarters found once; its top ten account for around 0.39%. CDR3 size: 14 residues. Germline V gene data show CDR1 as SGDLS and CDR2 as YYNGEE. Losses at the gene ends were 3 bases for V and 4 bases for J; bases not matched to a gene: 2. Study-wide results and caveats: In T-cell large granular lymphocyte leukemia, about half of patients showed multiple immunodominant subclonotypes.

In regard to this clone: Its antigen is unknown.

The sequence derives from a human donor with T large granular lymphocyte leukemia. Some clones in this sample may be carry-over from other donors' samples. The chain has TRBV9 and TRBJ2-5; 11 bases are shared with TRBD1. The sequenced sample consisted of PBMCs. CDR3 sequence reads: CASSAGTGGETQYF. CDR3 DNA: TGTGCCAGCAGCGCCGGGACAGGGGGAGAGACCCAGTACTTC. The variable domain in full, completed from reference TRBV9 and TRBJ2-5, reads DSGVTQTPKHLITATGQRVTLRCSPRSGDLSVYWYQQSLDQGLQFLIQYYNGEERAKGNILERFSAQQFPDLHSELNLSSLELGDSALYFCASSAGTGGETQYFGPGTRLLVL.